What follows describes a single T cell receptor beta chain. The sample is drawn from a study of blood T cell repertoires in COVID-19. The V end was cut by 3 bases, the J end by 9 bases, with 21 bases between. Germline V CDR1 and CDR2: GTSNPN, SVGIG (reference sequence). This CDR3 has 14 amino acids. Profiling relied on immunoSEQ multiplex PCR, and the TCRdb table lists in-frame clones only, not all of them. Among approximately 170,000 clones listed, about nine tenths were seen once. The sample consisted of peripheral blood. The V call is TRBV30, the J call TRBJ2-7; D is unclear. The sequence was collected from a woman aged 70 to 79 with acute or convalescent COVID-19. CDR3 sequence (DNA): TGTGCCTGGAGCCTAGGCAGAACTACGAACGGGCAGTACTTC. Protein: CAWSLGRTTNGQYF.